This T cell receptor beta chain was sequenced for a study of T cell responses to AZD1222 COVID-19 vaccine. The assay was immunoSEQ multiplex PCR, and TCRdb's table has in-frame clones only and misses some. The sample gives tens of thousands of clones, 65% to 90% of which show up once; roughly a tenth is in the top ten. The CDR3 spans 15 residues. Trimming stripped 0 bases from V and 0 bases from J, with 10 bases between. Germline V gene data show CDR1 as SGHNT and CDR2 as YYREEE (reference sequence). Study-wide results and caveats: There were mostly white British donors and more females than males, and clonal diversity was possibly underestimated. Elevations in Spike-specific TCR breadth and depth followed administration of two AZD1222 doses.

Of note for this clone: Its antigen is as yet unknown.

The chain uses TRBV5-4 and TRBJ2-7, with TRBD1 as a possible D gene (6 bases). The material sequenced was peripheral blood, taken on day 0 of AZD1222 vaccination. The origin of this receptor is an adult in good health. Here the CDR3 reads CASSLGGQSSYEQYF. The CDR3 DNA follows: TGTGCCAGCAGCTTGGGGGGGCAAAGCTCCTACGAGCAGTACTTC. Variable domain in full (rest from reference TRBV5-4 and TRBJ2-7): ETGVTQSPTHLIKTRGQQVTLRCSSQSGHNTVSWYQQALGQGPQFIFQYYREEENGRGNFPPRFSGLQFPNYSSELNVNALELDDSALYLCASSLGGQSSYEQYFGPGTRLTVT.